This T cell receptor (beta chain) was obtained from a study of CD8 T cells in Susac syndrome. Whole-study context: Patients with Susac syndrome were therapy-naive, taking corticosteroids, with some also receiving intravenous immunoglobulin, or taking intravenous immunoglobulin alone at the time their blood was drawn.

Only one count was recorded for this clonotype. The antigen is undetermined. As judged by recently defined diagnostic criteria, patients with Susac syndrome had definite or probable disease. After removal of 4 bases from V and 6 bases from J, the junction contained 8 bases not matched to a gene. The CDR3 is 15 amino acids. Study observations and caveats: Within total CD8+ repertoires, approximately 15 Susac-specific public clones were found, and within CD8+ TEMRA repertoires, roughly 5.

When the RNA was reverse transcribed, random hexamers were used with an input of 0.5 to 1 ug. TCRdb independently ran MiXCR on the immunoSEQ multiplex PCR reads; one entry per CDR3 protein. The repertoire holds about 110,000 distinct CDR3 sequences, with approximately 93% as singletons. The J gene is TRBJ1-2, the V gene TRBV12-3 or TRBV12-4; 10 nucleotides match TRBD1. Sequencing was carried out using CD8+ T cells from PBMCs. The sequence was collected from a human donor with Susac syndrome. The CDR3 is CASSSRQGAVHGYTF. In nucleotides, the CDR3 is TGTGCCAGCAGTTCCCGACAGGGGGCAGTTCATGGCTACACCTTC.